This TCR beta chain derives from a study of regulatory T cells in long-lasting Graves disease. The trim removed 0 bases at V and 10 bases at J, leaving 8 bases unmatched. The V gene's germline CDR1 is LNHNV and CDR2 YYDKDF (reference sequence). CDR3 length: 16 amino acids. Construction of TCR beta libraries relied on iRepertoire HTBI primers and on Arm-PCR targeting CDR3 regions. TCRdb processed the multiplex PCR reads anew with MiXCR; each CDR3 protein has one entry. The table has approximately 400,000 distinct CDR3 sequences, roughly 15% seen once. Time point defined: newly diagnosed GD, antithyroid drugs for less than 3 months. Extracted RNA from PBMCs served as the source of the TCR library. The data were also submitted as part of a second study, on T cells in Graves' hyperthyroidism and ophthalmopathy. This second study notes: HTBI primers were employed in a first-round RT-PCR of the TCR CDR3.

This TCR came from a woman between 40 and 50 years old with Graves disease. Sequenced here: peripheral blood mononuclear cells (PBMCs), sampled at new diagnosis, from a patient treated with antithyroid drugs. The rearrangement links TRBV15 to TRBJ2-1; TRBD2 matches at 11 bases. The CDR3 reads CATSRDGTSGSWEQFF. The CDR3 bases are TGTGCCACCAGCAGAGATGGGACTAGCGGATCGTGGGAGCAGTTCTTC.